This record concerns one TCR beta chain sequence. This CDR3 region has 15 residues. V was trimmed by 4 bases and J by 0 bases, leaving 14 bases between them. Germline-derived CDR1 and CDR2 are SGDLS and YYNGEE. The record originates from a study of blood T cells in healthy people across ages. Through a sample-barcoded 5' primer and a J-beta primer mix, a second PCR was run for roughly 6 to 12 cycles. TCRdb passed the 5' RACE reads through MiXCR, listing each CDR3 protein once. The table records approximately 2,000,000 distinct CDR3 sequences, about two fifths of them present only once. The chain recombines TRBV9 with TRBJ2-7; D may be TRBD2 (5 bases). Sequences were obtained from blood. This sequence originates from a human donor in good health. The CDR3 sequence is CASSRIPEGSYEQYF. In DNA form, the CDR3 reads TGTGCCAGCAGCCGAATCCCAGAGGGCTCCTACGAGCAGTACTTC.